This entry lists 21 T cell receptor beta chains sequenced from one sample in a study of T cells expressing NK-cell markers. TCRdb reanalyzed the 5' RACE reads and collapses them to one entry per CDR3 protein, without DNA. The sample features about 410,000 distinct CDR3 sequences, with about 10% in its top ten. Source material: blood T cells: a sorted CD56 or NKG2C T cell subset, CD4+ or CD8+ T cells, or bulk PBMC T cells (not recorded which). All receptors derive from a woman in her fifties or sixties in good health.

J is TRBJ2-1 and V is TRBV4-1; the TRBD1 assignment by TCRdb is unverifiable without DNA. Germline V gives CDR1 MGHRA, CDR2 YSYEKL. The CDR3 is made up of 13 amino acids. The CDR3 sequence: CASSQTTGGEQFF.

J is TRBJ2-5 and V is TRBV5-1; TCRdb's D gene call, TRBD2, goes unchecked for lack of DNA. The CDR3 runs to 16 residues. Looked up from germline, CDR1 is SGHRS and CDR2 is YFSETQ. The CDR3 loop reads CASSLFFAGATETQYF.

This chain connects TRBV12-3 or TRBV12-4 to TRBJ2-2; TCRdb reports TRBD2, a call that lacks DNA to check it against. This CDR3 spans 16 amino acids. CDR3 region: CASSFGTSGRVGELFF.

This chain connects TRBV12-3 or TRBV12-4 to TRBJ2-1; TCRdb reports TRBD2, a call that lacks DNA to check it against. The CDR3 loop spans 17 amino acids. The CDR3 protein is CASSPGEGLAVWGEQFF.

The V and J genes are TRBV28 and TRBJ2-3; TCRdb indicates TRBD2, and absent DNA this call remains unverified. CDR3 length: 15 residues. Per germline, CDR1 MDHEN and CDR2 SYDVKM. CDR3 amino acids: CASSPSGLGTDTQYF.

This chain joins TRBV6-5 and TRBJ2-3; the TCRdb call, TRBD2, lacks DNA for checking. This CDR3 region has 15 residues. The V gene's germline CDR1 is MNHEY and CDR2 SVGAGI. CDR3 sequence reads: CASSYSGGMGDTQYF.

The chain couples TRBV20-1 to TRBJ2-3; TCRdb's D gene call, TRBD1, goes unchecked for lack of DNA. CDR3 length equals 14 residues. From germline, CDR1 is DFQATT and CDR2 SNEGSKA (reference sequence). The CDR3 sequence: CSAEDRGLTDTQYF.

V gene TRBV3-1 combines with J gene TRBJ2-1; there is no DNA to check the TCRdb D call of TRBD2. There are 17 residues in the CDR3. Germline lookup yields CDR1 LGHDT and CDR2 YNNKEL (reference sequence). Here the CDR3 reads CASSPEFPGLIYNEQFF.

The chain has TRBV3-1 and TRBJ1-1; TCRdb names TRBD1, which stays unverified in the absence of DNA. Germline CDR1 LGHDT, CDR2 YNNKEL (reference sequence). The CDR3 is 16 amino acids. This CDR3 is CASSQEAGILGVEAFF.

The CDR3 spells CSARDRRGHMDEKLFF. The chain combines TRBV20-1 with TRBJ1-4; TCRdb proposes TRBD1, but this gene call is untestable without DNA. This CDR3 is 16 amino acids long. CDR1 is DFQATT, CDR2 SNEGSKA, per germline (reference sequence).

CDR3 amino acids: CASSPEVQYNQPQHF. The V call is TRBV18, the J call TRBJ1-5. The CDR3 runs to 15 residues. Looked up from germline, CDR1 is KGHSH and CDR2 is LQKENI. Combining the CDR3 with reference TRBV18 and TRBJ1-5 gives the whole variable domain NAGVMQNPRHLVRRRGQEARLRCSPMKGHSHVYWYRQLPEEGLKFMVYLQKENIIDESGMPKERFSAEFPKEGPSILRIQQVVRGDSAAYFCASSPEVQYNQPQHFGDGTRLSIL.

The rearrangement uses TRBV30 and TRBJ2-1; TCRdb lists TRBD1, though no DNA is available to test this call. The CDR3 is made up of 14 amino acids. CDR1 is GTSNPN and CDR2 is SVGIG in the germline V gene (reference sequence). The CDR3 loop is CAWIRGQVANEQFF.

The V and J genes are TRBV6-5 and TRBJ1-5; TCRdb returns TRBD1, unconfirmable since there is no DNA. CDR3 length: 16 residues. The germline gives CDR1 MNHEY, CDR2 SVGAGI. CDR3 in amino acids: CASSNSGTGSHQPQHF.

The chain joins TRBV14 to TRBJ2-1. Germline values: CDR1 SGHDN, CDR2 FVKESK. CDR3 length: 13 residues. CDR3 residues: CASAKVAQAEQFF.

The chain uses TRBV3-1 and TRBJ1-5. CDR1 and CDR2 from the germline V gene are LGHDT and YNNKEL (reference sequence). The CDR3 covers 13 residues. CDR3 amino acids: CASSQVPNQPQHF.

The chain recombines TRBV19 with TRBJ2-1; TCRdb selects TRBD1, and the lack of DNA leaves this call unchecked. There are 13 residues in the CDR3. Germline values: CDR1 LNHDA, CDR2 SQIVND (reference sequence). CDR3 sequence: CASSWTANNEQFF.

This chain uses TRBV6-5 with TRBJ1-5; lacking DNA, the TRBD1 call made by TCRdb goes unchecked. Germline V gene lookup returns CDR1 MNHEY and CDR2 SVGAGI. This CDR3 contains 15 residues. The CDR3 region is CASSYGGGGGQPQHF.

The CDR3 protein is CASSATAVGGNPAYEQYF. The chain couples TRBV5-1 to TRBJ2-7; no DNA is available, so the TRBD2 call from TCRdb remains unchecked. The CDR3 extends over 18 amino acids. Per the germline V gene, CDR1 is SGHRS and CDR2 is YFSETQ.

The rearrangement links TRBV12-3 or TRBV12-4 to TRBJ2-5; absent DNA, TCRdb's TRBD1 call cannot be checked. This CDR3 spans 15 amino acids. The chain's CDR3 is CASSSGGQGKETQYF.

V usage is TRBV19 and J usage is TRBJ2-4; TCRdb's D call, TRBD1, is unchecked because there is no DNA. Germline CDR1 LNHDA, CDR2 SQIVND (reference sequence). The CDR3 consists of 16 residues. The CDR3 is CASSIRRGLAKNIQYF.

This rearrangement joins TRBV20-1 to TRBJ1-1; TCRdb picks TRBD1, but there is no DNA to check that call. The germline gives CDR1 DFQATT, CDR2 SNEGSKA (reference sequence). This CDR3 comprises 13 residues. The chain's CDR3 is CSAARGSETEAFF.